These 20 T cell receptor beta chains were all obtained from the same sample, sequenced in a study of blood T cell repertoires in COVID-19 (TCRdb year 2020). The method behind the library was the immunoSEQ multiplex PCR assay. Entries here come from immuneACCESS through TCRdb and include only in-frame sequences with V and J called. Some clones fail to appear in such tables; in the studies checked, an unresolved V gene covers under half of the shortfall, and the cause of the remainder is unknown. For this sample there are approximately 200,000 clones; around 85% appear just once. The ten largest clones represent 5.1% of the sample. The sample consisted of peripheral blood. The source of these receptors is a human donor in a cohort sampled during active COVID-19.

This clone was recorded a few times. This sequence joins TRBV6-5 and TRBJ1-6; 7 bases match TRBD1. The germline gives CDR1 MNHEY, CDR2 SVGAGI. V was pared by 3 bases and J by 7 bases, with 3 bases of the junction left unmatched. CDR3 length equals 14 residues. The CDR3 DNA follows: TGTGCCAGCAGTTATTCACAGGGGAATTCACCCCTCCACTTT. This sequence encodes CASSYSQGNSPLHF.

This chain's CDR3 is CASSQDRGVPRQETQYF. DNA of the CDR3: TGTGCCAGCAGCCAAGATCGCGGGGTGCCCCGCCAAGAGACCCAGTACTTC. The V call is TRBV14, the J call TRBJ2-5, with D maybe TRBD2 (6 bases). CDR1 and CDR2 from the germline V gene are SGHDN and FVKESK. The CDR3 is 17 residues long. V lost 0 bases to trimming and J lost 1 base, with 15 bases between them.

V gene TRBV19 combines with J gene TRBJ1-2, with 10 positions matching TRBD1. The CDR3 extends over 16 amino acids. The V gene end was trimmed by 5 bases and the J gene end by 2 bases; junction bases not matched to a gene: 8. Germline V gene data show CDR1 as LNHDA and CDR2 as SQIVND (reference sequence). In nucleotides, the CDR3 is TGTGCCAGTAGTTCGGGACAGGGGCCTTCCAACTATGGCTACACCTTC. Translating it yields CASSSGQGPSNYGYTF.

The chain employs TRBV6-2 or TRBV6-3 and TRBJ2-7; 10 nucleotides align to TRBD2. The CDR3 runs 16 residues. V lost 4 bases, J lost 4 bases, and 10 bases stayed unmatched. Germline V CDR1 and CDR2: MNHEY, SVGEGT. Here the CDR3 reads CASSLPQSGRAYEQYF. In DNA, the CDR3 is TGTGCCAGCAGTTTACCCCAAAGCGGGAGGGCATACGAGCAGTACTTC.

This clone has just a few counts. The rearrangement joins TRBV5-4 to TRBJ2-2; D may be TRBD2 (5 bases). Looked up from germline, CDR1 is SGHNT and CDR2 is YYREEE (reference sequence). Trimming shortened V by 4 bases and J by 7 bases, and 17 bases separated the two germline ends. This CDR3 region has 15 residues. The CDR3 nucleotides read TGTGCCAGCAGCCACGAGAGGAGAGGGAGCGGGGAGCTGTTTTTT. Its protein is CASSHERRGSGELFF. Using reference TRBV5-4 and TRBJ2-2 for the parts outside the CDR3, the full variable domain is ETGVTQSPTHLIKTRGQQVTLRCSSQSGHNTVSWYQQALGQGPQFIFQYYREEENGRGNFPPRFSGLQFPNYSSELNVNALELDDSALYLCASSHERRGSGELFFGEGSRLTVL.

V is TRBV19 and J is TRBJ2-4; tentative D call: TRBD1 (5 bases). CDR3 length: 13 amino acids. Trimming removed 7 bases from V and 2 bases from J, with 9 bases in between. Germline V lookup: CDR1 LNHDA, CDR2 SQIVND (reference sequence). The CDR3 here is CASTAGTKNIQYF. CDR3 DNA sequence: TGTGCCAGTACCGCAGGGACCAAAAACATTCAGTACTTC. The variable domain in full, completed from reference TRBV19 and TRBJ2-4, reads DGGITQSPKYLFRKEGQNVTLSCEQNLNHDAMYWYRQDPGQGLRLIYYSQIVNDFQKGDIAEGYSVSREKKESFPLTVTSAQKNPTAFYLCASTAGTKNIQYFGAGTRLSVL.

The CDR3: CASSYRESASYEQYF. The DNA for the CDR3 is TGTGCCAGCAGTTACAGGGAGTCGGCCTCCTACGAGCAGTACTTC. J is TRBJ2-7 and V is TRBV6-2 or TRBV6-3; tentative D call: TRBD2 (5 bases). In germline, CDR1 is MNHEY, CDR2 SVGEGT. The CDR3 covers 15 residues. Trimming took off 2 bases at V and 0 bases at J, with 11 bases between the two ends.

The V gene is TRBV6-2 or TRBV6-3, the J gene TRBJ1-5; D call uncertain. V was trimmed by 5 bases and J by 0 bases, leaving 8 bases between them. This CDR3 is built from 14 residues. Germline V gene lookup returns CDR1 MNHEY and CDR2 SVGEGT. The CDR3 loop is CASSRSYSNQPQHF. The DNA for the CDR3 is TGTGCCAGCAGTCGATCCTATAGCAATCAGCCCCAGCATTTT.

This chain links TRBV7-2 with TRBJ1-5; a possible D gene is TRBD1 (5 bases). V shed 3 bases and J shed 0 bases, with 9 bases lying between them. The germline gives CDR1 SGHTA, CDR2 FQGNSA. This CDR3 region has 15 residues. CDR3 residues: CASSFTGDSNQPQHF. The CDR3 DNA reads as TGTGCCAGCAGCTTTACAGGTGATAGCAATCAGCCCCAGCATTTT.

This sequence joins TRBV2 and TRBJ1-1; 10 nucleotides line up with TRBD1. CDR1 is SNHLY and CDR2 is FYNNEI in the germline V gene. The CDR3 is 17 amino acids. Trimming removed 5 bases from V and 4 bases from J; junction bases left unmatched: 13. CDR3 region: CASSLYPGQGIRTEAFF. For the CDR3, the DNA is TGTGCCAGCAGTTTATACCCGGGACAGGGGATCCGCACTGAAGCTTTCTTT.

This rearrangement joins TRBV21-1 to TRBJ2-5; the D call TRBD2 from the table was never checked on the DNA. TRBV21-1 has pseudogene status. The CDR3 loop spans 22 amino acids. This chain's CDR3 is CASSKCLRGGPSCTIQQETQYF. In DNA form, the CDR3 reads TGTGCCAGCAGCAAGTGCTTAAGGGGGGGCCCAAGCTGCACCATTCAGCAAGAGACCCAGTACTTC.

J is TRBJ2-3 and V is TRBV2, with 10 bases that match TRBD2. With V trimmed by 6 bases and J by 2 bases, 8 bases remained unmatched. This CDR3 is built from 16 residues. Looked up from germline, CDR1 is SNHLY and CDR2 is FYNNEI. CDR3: CASSTPLAGNTDTQYF. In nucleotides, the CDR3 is TGTGCCAGCAGCACCCCACTAGCGGGAAACACAGATACGCAGTATTTT.

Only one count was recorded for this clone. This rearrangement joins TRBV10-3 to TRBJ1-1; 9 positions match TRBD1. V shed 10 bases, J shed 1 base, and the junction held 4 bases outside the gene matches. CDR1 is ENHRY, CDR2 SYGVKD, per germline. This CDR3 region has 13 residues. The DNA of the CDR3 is TGTGCCACCAAGACAGGGGGGAACACTGAAGCTTTCTTT. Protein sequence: CATKTGGNTEAFF.

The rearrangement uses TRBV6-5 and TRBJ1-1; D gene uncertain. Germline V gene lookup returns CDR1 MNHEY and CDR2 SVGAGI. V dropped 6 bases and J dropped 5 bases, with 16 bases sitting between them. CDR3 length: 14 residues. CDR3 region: CASSWRAGGTEAFF. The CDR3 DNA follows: TGTGCCAGCAGCTGGAGGGCGGGAGGGACTGAAGCTTTCTTT.

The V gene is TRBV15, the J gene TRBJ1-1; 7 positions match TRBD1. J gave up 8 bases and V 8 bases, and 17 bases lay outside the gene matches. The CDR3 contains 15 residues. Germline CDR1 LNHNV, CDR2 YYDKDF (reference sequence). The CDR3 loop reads CATAGTATLIGEAFF. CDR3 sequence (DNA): TGTGCCACCGCCGGGACAGCGACTCTCATAGGGGAAGCTTTCTTT.

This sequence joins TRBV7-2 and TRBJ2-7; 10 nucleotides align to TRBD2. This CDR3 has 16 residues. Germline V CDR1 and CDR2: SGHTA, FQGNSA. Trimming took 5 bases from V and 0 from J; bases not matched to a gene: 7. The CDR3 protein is CASSDLAGGSSYEQYF. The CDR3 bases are TGTGCCAGCAGCGACTTAGCGGGAGGAAGCTCCTACGAGCAGTACTTC.

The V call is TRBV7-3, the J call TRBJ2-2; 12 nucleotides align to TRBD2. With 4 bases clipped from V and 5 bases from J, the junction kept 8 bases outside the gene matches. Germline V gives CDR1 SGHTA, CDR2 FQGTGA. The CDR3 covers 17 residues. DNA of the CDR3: TGTGCCAGCAGCTCTCTAGCGGGAGGGCCAAGAACCGGGGAGCTGTTTTTT. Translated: CASSSLAGGPRTGELFF. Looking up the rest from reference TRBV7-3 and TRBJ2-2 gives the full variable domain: GAGVSQTPSNKVTEKGKYVELRCDPISGHTALYWYRQSLGQGPEFLIYFQGTGAADDSGLPNDRFFAVRPEGSVSTLKIQRTERGDSAVYLCASSSLAGGPRTGELFFGEGSRLTVL.

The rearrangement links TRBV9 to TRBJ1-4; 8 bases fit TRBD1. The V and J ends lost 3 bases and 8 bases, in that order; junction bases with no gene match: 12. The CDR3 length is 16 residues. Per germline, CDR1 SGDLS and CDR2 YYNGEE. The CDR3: CASSAYQGALVEKLFF. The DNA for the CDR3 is TGTGCCAGCAGCGCCTACCAGGGGGCGCTTGTGGAAAAACTGTTTTTT.

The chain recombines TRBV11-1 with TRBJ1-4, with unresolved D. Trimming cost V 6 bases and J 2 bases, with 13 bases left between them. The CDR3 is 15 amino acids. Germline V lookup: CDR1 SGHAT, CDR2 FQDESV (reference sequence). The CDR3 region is CASSSSQSTNEKLFF. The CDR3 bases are TGTGCCAGCAGTTCCTCACAGAGTACTAATGAAAAACTGTTTTTT.

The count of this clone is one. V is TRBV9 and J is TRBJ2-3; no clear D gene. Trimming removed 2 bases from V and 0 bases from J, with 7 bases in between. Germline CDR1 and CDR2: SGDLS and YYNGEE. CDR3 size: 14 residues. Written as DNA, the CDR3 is TGTGCCAGCAGCGTGCAGAAAAGCACAGATACGCAGTATTTT. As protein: CASSVQKSTDTQYF.